A single T cell receptor (beta chain) is shown here with its context. Ten or more counts support this clonotype. Its target antigen remains unknown. Base qualities were left out, and no much larger clone turns up one base away. Sequenced using an Illumina MiSeq. TCRdb reran the public reads through fastp at Q25 and MiXCR, keeping productive beta chains. Duplicate CDR3 protein sequences are folded into a single record with the most common DNA and genes. Across this sample there are approximately 4,800 distinct CDR3 sequences, with more than 8% seen only once. The ten biggest clones cover 33% of the sample. Taken from cysteine to phenylalanine, the CDR3 has 13 residues. Left in the record is the CDR3 DNA by itself, 39 bases read in frame from the first base. Between the V and J ends, shortened by 5 bases and 1 base respectively, the junction contains 8 bases. Per the germline V gene (reference sequence), LNHDA is the CDR1 and SQIVND is the CDR2.

The data are from a study. The sequence came from a human donor with rheumatoid arthritis. The rearranged segments are TRBV19 and TRBJ2-5; confidence is insufficient to name the D gene. Sequencing used CD4+ T cells from peripheral blood. Read as DNA, the sequence is TGTGCCAGTAGTGGCAGCTCCCAAGAGACCCAGTACTTC. The resulting protein is CASSGSSQETQYF.